These 2 T cell receptor beta chains were sequenced from one sample in a study of blood T cell repertoires in COVID-19. Profiling relied on immunoSEQ multiplex PCR, and the TCRdb table lists in-frame clones only, not all of them. Of about 260,000 clones in the sample, 70% to 85% were seen once. The sample taken for sequencing was peripheral blood. The receptors were sampled from a woman of 80 years or more with acute or convalescent COVID-19.

The J gene is TRBJ1-6, the V gene TRBV7-3; maybe TRBD1 (6 bases). V lost 5 bases, J lost 2 bases, and 16 bases lay in between. The CDR3 sequence is 17 residues long. Germline V gene data show CDR1 as SGHTA and CDR2 as FQGTGA. CDR3 region: CASSPPGHLPYNSPLHF. As DNA, the CDR3 is TGTGCCAGCAGCCCTCCGGGACATCTTCCCTATAATTCACCCCTCCACTTT. Supplemented by reference TRBV7-3 and TRBJ1-6, the full variable domain reads GAGVSQTPSNKVTEKGKYVELRCDPISGHTALYWYRQSLGQGPEFLIYFQGTGAADDSGLPNDRFFAVRPEGSVSTLKIQRTERGDSAVYLCASSPPGHLPYNSPLHFGNGTRLTVT.

This clone was counted a few times. The chain is built from TRBV5-5 and TRBJ1-2, with 9 bases that match TRBD1. The CDR3 contains 14 residues. The germline V gene has CDR1 SGHKS and CDR2 YYEKEE (reference sequence). V lost 0 bases and J lost 7; bases outside the gene matches: 4. CDR3 DNA sequence: TGTGCCAGCAGCTTGGGGACAGGGGTTGGTGGCTACACCTTC. It is translated as CASSLGTGVGGYTF.